This TCR beta chain was recorded in a study of cytomegalovirus exposure and HLA in healthy donors. Overall study findings and caveats: In vitro data verified three CMV-associated chains as specific for CMV antigens. A list of approximately 160 TCR beta chains associated with cytomegalovirus was given. In a later analysis, first-cohort TCR clusters were found to tend to co-occur in the approximately 120 validation repertoires. Generally TCR sequences proved uncommon, though certain public TCRs appeared in numerous donors.

TCRdb's table, derived via immunoSEQ multiplex PCR, lists solely in-frame clones and lacks some. The sample contains over 110,000 clones, around 87% of which appear only once. This clone was picked up one time. What it binds is unknown. The sequencing sample was made of PBMCs. The sequence was obtained from a man between 18 and 29 years old in good health and CMV-seropositive.

In DNA, the CDR3 is TGTGCCAGCTCACCCCGACAGGAAACCTCTGGAAACACCATATATTTT. Translated, it gives CASSPRQETSGNTIYF. The V and J genes are TRBV18 and TRBJ1-3; perhaps TRBD1 as D (6 bases). The germline V gene has CDR1 KGHSH and CDR2 LQKENI. The CDR3 totals 16 residues. With 3 bases removed from V and 0 bases from J, the gap between germline ends came to 12 bases.